Presented here are 24 T cell receptor beta chains from one specimen sequenced in a study of technical replicates of blood from a handful of donors. The assay was immunoSEQ multiplex PCR, and TCRdb's table has in-frame clones only and misses some. The data hold about 89,000 clones, with just under 95% observed a single time. Material for sequencing was T cells isolated from PBMCs. These receptors all come from a human donor in good health.

The J gene is TRBJ2-7, the V gene TRBV7-9, with TRBD1 identical over 8 bases. The V gene's germline CDR1 is SEHNR and CDR2 FQNEAQ (reference sequence). This CDR3 region has 16 residues. Trimming at V came to 4 bases and at J to 4 bases, leaving 12 bases not matched to a gene. The CDR3 here is CASSSTGQGIWYEQYF. The CDR3 DNA reads TGTGCCAGCAGCTCCACAGGACAGGGAATATGGTACGAGCAGTACTTC.

For the CDR3, the DNA is TGTGCCAGCAGTTCGGGACAGCACACTGAAGCTTTCTTT. Encoded protein: CASSSGQHTEAFF. This chain uses TRBV5-4 with TRBJ1-1; TRBD1 matches at 7 bases. CDR1 is SGHNT, CDR2 YYREEE, per germline (reference sequence). V lost 5 bases, J lost 3 bases, and 4 bases stayed unmatched. CDR3 length: 13 residues.

V and J are TRBV2 and TRBJ2-1; D unclear. This CDR3 is 10 amino acids long. Trimming removed 10 bases at V and 3 bases at J, with 4 bases between. The V gene's germline CDR1 is SNHLY and CDR2 FYNNEI. CDR3 sequence: CATYYNEQFF. Written as DNA, the CDR3 is TGTGCCACTTACTACAATGAGCAGTTCTTC.

The rearrangement uses TRBV19 and TRBJ2-7; TRBD2 is a possible D gene (5 bases). Trimming took 0 bases from V and 1 from J, leaving 13 bases between them. CDR3 size: 16 residues. Germline CDR1 is LNHDA and CDR2 is SQIVND (reference sequence). DNA for the CDR3: TGTGCCAGTAGTATAGATGGCGGAAAGCGGTCCTACGAGCAGTACTTC. Translating it yields CASSIDGGKRSYEQYF. Combining the CDR3 with reference TRBV19 and TRBJ2-7 gives the whole variable domain DGGITQSPKYLFRKEGQNVTLSCEQNLNHDAMYWYRQDPGQGLRLIYYSQIVNDFQKGDIAEGYSVSREKKESFPLTVTSAQKNPTAFYLCASSIDGGKRSYEQYFGPGTRLTVT.

The rearrangement uses TRBV5-1 and TRBJ2-3; D unresolved. The CDR3 runs 13 residues. V lost 0 bases, J lost 5 bases, and 7 bases lay in between. Germline CDR1 reads SGHRS; CDR2 reads YFSETQ. CDR3 coding DNA: TGCGCCAGCAGCTTGGATATCGTAGATACGCAGTATTTT. This encodes CASSLDIVDTQYF.

This sequence joins TRBV30 and TRBJ2-3, with 14 bases matching TRBD2. The CDR3 is 14 amino acids. Germline assignment: CDR1 GTSNPN and CDR2 SVGIG (reference sequence). Trimming at V came to 8 bases and at J to 1 base, leaving 2 bases not matched to a gene. CDR3 in DNA: TGTGCCGGGGGACTAGCGGGGGGCACAGATACGCAGTATTTT. It translates to CAGGLAGGTDTQYF.

The chain employs TRBV6-5 and TRBJ2-5, with 11 bases aligning to TRBD1. The closer fit of TRBJ2-7 to the DNA end suggests the J call may be wrong. The CDR3 runs to 15 residues. Germline CDR1 reads MNHEY; CDR2 reads SVGAGI. This CDR3 reads CASREGQGVFYEQYF. In nucleotides, the CDR3 is TGTGCCAGCAGAGAGGGACAGGGGGTCTTCTACGAGCAGTACTTC.

This chain connects TRBV25-1 to TRBJ2-3; 11 bases agree with TRBD2. Losses at the gene ends were 6 bases for V and 4 bases for J; bases not matched to a gene: 9. CDR3 length: 16 residues. CDR1 and CDR2 from the germline V gene are MGHDK and SYGVNS. The CDR3 sequence: CASRIRSGGAADTQYF. CDR3 DNA sequence: TGTGCCAGCAGGATACGTAGCGGGGGGGCGGCAGATACGCAGTATTTT.

This clone appeared a single time. The V and J genes are TRBV7-2 and TRBJ2-6, with D unresolved. V was trimmed by 5 bases and J by 0 bases, leaving 8 bases between them. CDR1 and CDR2 from the germline V gene are SGHTA and FQGNSA. The CDR3 totals 15 residues. The CDR3 DNA sequence: TGTGCCAGCAGCGCAGGTGACTCTGGGGCCAACGTCCTGACTTTC. Translation: CASSAGDSGANVLTF.

V and J are TRBV29-1 and TRBJ2-2; TRBD1 matches 7 bases. Germline trimming cut 7 bases from V and 4 bases from J; bases unmatched to any gene: 3. Per germline, CDR1 SQVTM and CDR2 ANQGSEA. This CDR3 is built from 12 residues. The CDR3 loop is CSGGQITGELFF. The CDR3 bases are TGCAGCGGGGGACAGATCACCGGGGAGCTGTTTTTT.

Written as DNA, the CDR3 is TGTGCCAGCAGCCCGCCGGGGTGGTACCAAGAGACCCAGTACTTC. Translation gives CASSPPGWYQETQYF. The rearrangement uses TRBV5-6 and TRBJ2-5; TRBD2 might be the D (5 bases). V lost 4 bases, J lost 0 bases, and 13 bases lay in between. This CDR3 region has 15 residues. Germline CDR1 is SGHDT and CDR2 is YYEEEE.

This clone was recorded only once. The V call is TRBV9, the J call TRBJ2-5; D is perhaps TRBD2 (6 bases). V was cut by 0 bases and J by 5 bases, with 8 bases left in between. The V gene's germline CDR1 is SGDLS and CDR2 YYNGEE. The CDR3 totals 13 residues. DNA for the CDR3: TGTGCCAGCAGCGTAGGACTAGGGGAGACCCAGTACTTC. Translation: CASSVGLGETQYF.

V is TRBV10-3 and J is TRBJ1-1; tentative D call: TRBD1 (6 bases). This CDR3 has 14 residues. V was clipped by 5 bases and J by 6 bases, with 16 bases between them. Germline V gene data show CDR1 as ENHRY and CDR2 as SYGVKD. The CDR3 DNA reads as TGTGCCATCAGTCGACAGGAGAGAATCCCTGAAGCTTTCTTT. Translation: CAISRQERIPEAFF.

V is TRBV20-1 and J is TRBJ2-7; D unclear. The CDR3 totals 11 residues. V lost 0 bases to trimming and J lost 4 bases, with 4 bases between them. CDR1 and CDR2 from the germline V gene are DFQATT and SNEGSKA (reference sequence). The CDR3 DNA reads TGCAGTGCTAGAGACAGTTACGAGCAGTACTTC. Amino acids: CSARDSYEQYF.

The table lists this clone with a count of one. This rearrangement joins TRBV28 to TRBJ1-2, with 8 bases matching TRBD1. V lost 6 bases and J lost 4; bases outside the gene matches: 7. This CDR3 has 14 residues. Germline V gene lookup returns CDR1 MDHEN and CDR2 SYDVKM. CDR3 sequence: CASRENRGSYGYTF. In nucleotides, the CDR3 is TGTGCCAGCAGAGAAAACAGGGGGAGCTATGGCTACACCTTC.

The J gene is TRBJ2-3, the V gene TRBV29-1; D might be TRBD1 (7 bases). This CDR3 has 14 amino acids. V lost 3 bases and J lost 2, with 12 bases in between. Germline loops: CDR1 SQVTM, CDR2 ANQGSEA. DNA for the CDR3: TGCAGCGTTGAGCGGGACAGAGACACAGATACGCAGTATTTT. Amino acid sequence: CSVERDRDTDTQYF.

The chain employs TRBV5-1 and TRBJ2-7; no firm D call. CDR3 length: 13 amino acids. With 0 bases removed from V and 0 bases from J, the gap between germline ends came to 4 bases. CDR1 SGHRS and CDR2 YFSETQ come from the germline V gene. The CDR3 spells CASSLGSSYEQYF. CDR3 sequence (DNA): TGCGCCAGCAGCTTGGGGAGCTCCTACGAGCAGTACTTC.

This chain connects TRBV10-1 to TRBJ2-1; the match to TRBD1 covers 7 bases. V lost 4 bases, J lost 9 bases, and 6 bases stayed unmatched. This CDR3 contains 13 residues. Germline assignment: CDR1 WNHNN and CDR2 SYGVQD (reference sequence). The CDR3 sequence: CASSARTGTEQFF. CDR3 sequence (DNA): TGCGCCAGCAGTGCCCGGACAGGCACTGAGCAGTTCTTC.

This clone came up once. This chain uses TRBV4-1 with TRBJ1-2, with no clear D. Looked up from germline, CDR1 is MGHRA and CDR2 is YSYEKL. The CDR3 has 13 amino acids. With 4 bases removed from V and 6 bases from J, the gap between germline ends came to 12 bases. The CDR3 here is CASSPPIEDGYTF. In nucleotides, the CDR3 is TGCGCCAGCAGCCCCCCAATCGAGGATGGCTACACCTTC.

The gene calls are TRBV21-1 and TRBJ2-2; the table calls TRBD2, which could not be checked here. TRBV21-1 is given as a pseudogene. The CDR3 consists of 15 residues. CDR3: CASRWGGRKTGELFF. CDR3 in DNA: TGTGCCAGCAGGTGGGGGGGGCGGAAAACCGGGGAGCTGTTTTTT.

The chain combines TRBV5-5 with TRBJ1-2; 7 bases are a match to TRBD1. The CDR3 has 18 residues. The V and J ends lost 3 bases and 3 bases, in that order; junction bases with no gene match: 17. Germline V gives CDR1 SGHKS, CDR2 YYEKEE (reference sequence). The CDR3 coding sequence is TGTGCCAGCAGCTCCACCCCAGACAGGGTAAGAAGCGACTATGGCTACACCTTC. It is translated as CASSSTPDRVRSDYGYTF.

The chain uses TRBV6-5 and TRBJ2-1; 11 bases align to TRBD2. Germline CDR1 and CDR2: MNHEY and SVGAGI. The CDR3 sequence is 14 residues long. V dropped 1 base and J dropped 9; count of bases not matched to a gene: 2. Written as DNA, the CDR3 is TGTGCCAGCAGTTACTTAGCGGGAGGGGGTGAGCAGTTCTTC. Protein: CASSYLAGGGEQFF.

The V and J genes are TRBV7-9 and TRBJ1-6, with D unclear. There are 13 residues in the CDR3. Germline V lookup: CDR1 SEHNR, CDR2 FQNEAQ (reference sequence). The V and J ends lost 1 base and 7 bases respectively, with 5 bases between them. CDR3 loop: CASSLVGNSPLHF. The DNA for the CDR3 is TGTGCCAGCAGCTTAGTCGGGAATTCACCCCTCCACTTT.

The J gene is TRBJ1-6, the V gene TRBV7-9, with D possibly TRBD1 on 5 matching bases. CDR3 length: 15 residues. With 5 bases removed from V and 6 bases from J, the gap between germline ends came to 14 bases. Germline V CDR1 and CDR2: SEHNR, FQNEAQ (reference sequence). CDR3 nucleotides: TGTGCCAGCAGCGGGGAGGGGTACGGTAATTCACCCCTCCACTTT. Encoded protein: CASSGEGYGNSPLHF.